This TCR beta chain derives from a study of T cells in Graves' hyperthyroidism and ophthalmopathy. Study results and caveats: Most thyroid clonotypes that were expanded above 0.001 also turned up in blood.

In this sample, this clonotype turned up many times. Its target is not known. The germline V gene has CDR1 SNHLY and CDR2 FYNNEI. V lost 3 bases to trimming and J lost 6 bases, with 12 bases between them. The CDR3 sequence is 13 residues long. Amplification yielded TCR beta CDR3 regions, with RNA transcripts as the source. RT-PCR in the first round (using the HTBI primer set) targeted the TCR CDR3. In TCRdb, the multiplex PCR reads were re-called with MiXCR into one record per CDR3 protein. The sample yields hundreds of thousands of distinct CDR3 sequences, around 15% seen once. Material: blood. The rearrangement links TRBV2 to TRBJ2-7; D might be TRBD2 (6 bases). This clonotype was sampled from a woman between 55 and 75 years old with Graves' ophthalmopathy. CDR3 protein: CASSERREGEQYF. In DNA, the CDR3 is TGTGCCAGCAGTGAGCGGCGGGAAGGCGAGCAGTACTTC. Drawing the rest from reference TRBV2 and TRBJ2-7, the complete variable domain is EPEVTQTPSHQVTQMGQEVILRCVPISNHLYFYWYRQILGQKVEFLVSFYNNEISEKSEIFDDQFSVERPDGSNFTLKIRSTKLEDSAMYFCASSERREGEQYFGPGTRLTVT.